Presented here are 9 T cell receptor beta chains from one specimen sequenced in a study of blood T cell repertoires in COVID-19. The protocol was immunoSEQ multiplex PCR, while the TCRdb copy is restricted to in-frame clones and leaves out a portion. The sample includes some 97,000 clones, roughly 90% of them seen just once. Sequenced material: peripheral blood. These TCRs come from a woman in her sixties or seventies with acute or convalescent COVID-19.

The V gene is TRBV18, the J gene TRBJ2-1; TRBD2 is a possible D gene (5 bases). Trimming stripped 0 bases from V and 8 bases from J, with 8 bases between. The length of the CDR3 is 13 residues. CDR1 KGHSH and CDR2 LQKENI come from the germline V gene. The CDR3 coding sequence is TGTGCCAGCTCACCACCGCTAGCAGATGAGCAGTTCTTC. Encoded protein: CASSPPLADEQFF.

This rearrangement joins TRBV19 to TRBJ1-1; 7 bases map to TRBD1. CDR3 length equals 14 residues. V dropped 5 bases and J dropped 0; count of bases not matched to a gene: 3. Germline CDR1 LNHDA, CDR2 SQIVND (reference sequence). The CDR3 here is CASSQTGLNTEAFF. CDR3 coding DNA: TGTGCCAGTAGTCAGACAGGGTTGAACACTGAAGCTTTCTTT.

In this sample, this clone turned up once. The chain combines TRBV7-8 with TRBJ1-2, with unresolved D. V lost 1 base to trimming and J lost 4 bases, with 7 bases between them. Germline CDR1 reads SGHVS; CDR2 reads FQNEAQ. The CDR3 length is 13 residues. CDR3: CASSLEGVYGYTF. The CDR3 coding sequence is TGTGCCAGCAGCTTAGAAGGAGTCTATGGCTACACCTTC.

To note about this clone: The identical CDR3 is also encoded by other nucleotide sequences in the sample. DNA for the CDR3: TGCGCCAGCAGCTTGGCCGGGACAGGGGGCGGCTACACCTTC. It translates to CASSLAGTGGGYTF. The chain uses TRBV5-1 and TRBJ1-2; 12 bases line up with TRBD1. The CDR3 runs to 14 residues. The ends lost 0 bases at V and 8 bases at J; junction bases unmatched: 2. Germline CDR1 SGHRS, CDR2 YFSETQ.

In DNA form, the CDR3 reads TGCGCCAGCAGCTTGGGGCAGGGGGTAAATGAGCAGTTCTTC. Its translation is CASSLGQGVNEQFF. The rearrangement uses TRBV5-1 and TRBJ2-1, with 7 bases fitting TRBD1. This CDR3 spans 14 amino acids. Unmatched junction bases numbered 4, after V lost 0 bases and J lost 7 bases. The germline V gene has CDR1 SGHRS and CDR2 YFSETQ.

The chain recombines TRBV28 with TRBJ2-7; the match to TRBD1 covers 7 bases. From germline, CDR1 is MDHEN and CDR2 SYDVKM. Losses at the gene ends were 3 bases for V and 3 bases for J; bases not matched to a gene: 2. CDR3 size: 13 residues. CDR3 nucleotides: TGTGCCAGCAGTTTCCCAGGGGGCTACGAGCAGTACTTC. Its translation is CASSFPGGYEQYF.

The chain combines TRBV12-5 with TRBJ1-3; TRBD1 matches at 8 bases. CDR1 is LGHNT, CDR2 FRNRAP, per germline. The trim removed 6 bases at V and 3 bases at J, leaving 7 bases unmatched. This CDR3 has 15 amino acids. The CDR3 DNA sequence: TGTGCTAGTGGACCCGACAGGGGTAATGGAAACACCATATATTTT. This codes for CASGPDRGNGNTIYF.

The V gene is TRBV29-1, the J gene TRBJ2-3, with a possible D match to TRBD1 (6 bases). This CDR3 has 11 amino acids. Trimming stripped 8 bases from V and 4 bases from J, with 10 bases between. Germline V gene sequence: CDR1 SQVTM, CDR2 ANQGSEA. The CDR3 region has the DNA TGCAGCTCCAGACAGGCAGATACGCAGTATTTT. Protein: CSSRQADTQYF.

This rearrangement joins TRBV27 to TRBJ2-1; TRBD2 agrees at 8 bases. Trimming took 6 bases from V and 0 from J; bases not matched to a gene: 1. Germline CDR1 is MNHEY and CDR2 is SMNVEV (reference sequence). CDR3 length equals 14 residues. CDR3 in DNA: TGTGCCAGCAGGGGACTAGGCTCCTACAATGAGCAGTTCTTC. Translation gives CASRGLGSYNEQFF.